Below, one TCR beta chain is given with its context. The antigen it binds to is not known. There are no base qualities to consult, and no much larger clone falls within one base. This entry is derived from a study of EBV T-cell therapy then PD-1 blockade in nasopharyngeal carcinoma (dated by TCRdb to about 2021). Trimming accounts for 4 bases at V and 1 base at J, while the number of junction bases matched to no gene is 3. Per the germline V gene, SGDLS is the CDR1 and YYNGEE is the CDR2. There are 15 amino acids in the CDR3, from cysteine to phenylalanine inclusive. Of the read, only the CDR3 DNA is kept; its 45 bases are in frame from base 1. Genomic DNA was extracted from sorted cells using the Qiagen DNeasy Kit. TCR beta chain deep sequencing was performed on the immunoSEQ platform. As for the authors' bioinformatics: The immunoSEQ Analyzer software was used to analyze the repertoire data. What TCRdb holds here is the immuneACCESS table cut down to in-frame rearrangements. Part of the clones is not present; checked against another copy, under half of the missing clones reflect an unresolved V gene, and the others are unexplained. For V, J and clone size, that table is used; D and trimming come from the DNA. This sample gives 20,000 to 25,000 clones in total; around four fifths of them show up just once. Of the sample, roughly a third falls within the top ten clones.

The time point tag for this specimen amounts to: 266 days after commencement of treatment, after nivolumab therapy. The treatment or condition label corresponds to: AdE1-LMPpoly-expanded autologous EBV-specific T-cell therapy followed by anti-PD-1 nivolumab. The rearrangement combines TRBV9 with TRBJ2-1, with TRBD2 identical over 9 junction bases. The starting material was CD8+ T cells from blood, obtained at day 266 from a patient whose treatment included autologous EBV-specific T cells and nivolumab. This receptor was obtained from a man aged 40-49 years with nasopharyngeal carcinoma. The CDR3 region has the sequence CASSLSGGSYNEQFF. The nucleotide sequence reads as follows: TGTGCCAGCAGCCTCAGCGGGGGGTCCTACAATGAGCAGTTCTTC.